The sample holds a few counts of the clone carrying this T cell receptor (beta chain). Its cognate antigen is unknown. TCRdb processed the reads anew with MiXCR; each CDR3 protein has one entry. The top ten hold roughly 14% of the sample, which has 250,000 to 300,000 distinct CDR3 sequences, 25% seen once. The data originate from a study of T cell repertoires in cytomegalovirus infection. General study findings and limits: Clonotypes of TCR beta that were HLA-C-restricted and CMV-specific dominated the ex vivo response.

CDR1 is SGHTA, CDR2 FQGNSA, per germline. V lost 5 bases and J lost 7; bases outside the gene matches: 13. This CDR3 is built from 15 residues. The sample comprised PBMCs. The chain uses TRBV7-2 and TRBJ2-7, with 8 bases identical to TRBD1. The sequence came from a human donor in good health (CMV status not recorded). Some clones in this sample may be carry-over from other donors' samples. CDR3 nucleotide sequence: TGTGCCAGCAGCCTTGACAGGGGCCCTGTGGGGGAGCAGTACGTC. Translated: CASSLDRGPVGEQYV.